A selection of T cell receptor beta chains follows, all from one sample in a study of CD8 T cells in ankylosing spondylitis. TCRdb passed the 5' RACE reads through MiXCR, listing each CDR3 protein once. The sample has fewer than 550,000 distinct CDR3 sequences, about 5.4% seen once; the top ten hold around 3.4%. Source material: blood, either unsorted or a sorted T cell fraction (not recorded which). These receptors all come from a male donor with ankylosing spondylitis. CDR3s include the opening cysteine and the closing phenylalanine or tryptophan. Fields, in order: V gene, D gene, clone size, J gene, CDR3 protein, CDR3 DNA. A D gene is named only where the DNA matches it firmly. Size values are once, few and many counts, or a class for expanded clones, and some rows have none.

>TRBV18|.|many|TRBJ1-2
CASSPRKGIYGYTF
TGTGCCAGCTCACCACGGAAAGGGATCTATGGCTACACCTTC
>TRBV3-1|.|.|TRBJ1-2
CASSQDWGDYGYTF
TGTGCCAGCAGCCAAGACTGGGGGGACTATGGCTACACCTTC
>TRBV9|.|many|TRBJ1-1
CASRKPGNTEAFF
TGTGCCAGCAGAAAGCCAGGGAACACTGAAGCTTTCTTT
>TRBV4-2|.|.|TRBJ2-2
CASGPRGHSWVLFF
TGTGCCAGCGGCCCTAGGGGCCACAGCTGGGTGCTGTTTTTT
>TRBV10-1|.|.|TRBJ2-7
CASSVDDYEQYF
TGCGCCAGCAGTGTCGACGACTACGAGCAGTACTTC
>TRBV4-1|.|many|TRBJ2-1
CASSQDRGAYNEQFF
TGCGCCAGCAGCCAAGACCGCGGGGCCTACAATGAGCAGTTCTTC
>TRBV10-3|.|many|TRBJ2-7
CAISRERTYEQYF
TGTGCCATCAGCAGGGAGAGGACCTACGAGCAGTACTTC
>TRBV29-1|.|many|TRBJ2-2
CSVSGLPPRFTGELFF
TGCAGCGTTTCGGGACTCCCCCCGAGATTCACCGGGGAGCTGTTTTTT
>TRBV6-2/TRBV6-3|.|many|TRBJ2-7
CASSLTPEYYEQYF
TGTGCCAGCAGTCTCACTCCCGAGTACTACGAGCAGTACTTC
>TRBV29-1|TRBD1|many|TRBJ2-3
CSVARDRVADTQYF
TGCAGCGTCGCGAGGGACAGGGTGGCAGATACGCAGTATTTT
>TRBV20-1|.|many|TRBJ1-2
CSAPGNFDGYTF
TGCAGTGCACCCGGGAATTTCGATGGCTACACCTTC
>TRBV20-1|.|.|TRBJ1-4
CSATLDEEKLFF
TGCAGTGCTACCCTCGACGAGGAAAAACTGTTTTTT
>TRBV7-2|.|many|TRBJ2-7
CASSLTSTTSGDEQYF
TGTGCCAGCAGCCTAACCAGTACGACTAGTGGGGACGAGCAGTACTTC
>TRBV3-1|.|few|TRBJ2-7
CASSPHGVSYEQYF
TGTGCCAGCAGCCCACATGGCGTTTCCTACGAGCAGTACTTC
>TRBV28|.|few|TRBJ2-5
CASSPTGLEETQYF
TGTGCCAGCAGTCCCACGGGCCTCGAAGAGACCCAGTACTTC
>TRBV5-1|TRBD1|many|TRBJ1-6
CASTRTGSTNSPLHF
TGCGCCAGCACCCGGACAGGCTCTACTAATTCACCCCTCCACTTT
>TRBV27|.|.|TRBJ2-7
CASGTNSYEQYF
TGTGCCAGCGGGACAAACTCCTACGAGCAGTACTTC
>TRBV29-1|TRBD1|many|TRBJ2-5
CSVVTGTGGEETQYF
TGCAGCGTTGTGACCGGGACAGGGGGGGAAGAGACCCAGTACTTC
>TRBV9|.|many|TRBJ1-1
CASSATTGHRNTEAFF
TGTGCCAGCAGCGCGACCACTGGACATAGGAACACTGAAGCTTTCTTT
>TRBV29-1|.|many|TRBJ2-1
CSVVDSYNEQFF
TGCAGCGTCGTGGACTCCTACAATGAGCAGTTCTTC
>TRBV29-1|.|many|TRBJ1-1
CSVHDPPGIAFF
TGCAGCGTCCATGACCCCCCGGGGATAGCTTTCTTT
>TRBV21-1|.|many|TRBJ1-5
CASNDSIDSNQPQHF
TGTGCCAGCAACGATTCAATCGATAGCAATCAGCCCCAGCATTTT
>TRBV24-1|TRBD2|many|TRBJ2-2
CATSVSGGTTGELFF
TGTGCCACCAGTGTGAGCGGGGGGACGACCGGGGAGCTGTTTTTT
>TRBV20-1|TRBD2|few|TRBJ2-2
CSARGPGRGGTGELFF
TGCAGTGCTAGAGGTCCTGGGCGGGGGGGAACCGGGGAGCTGTTTTTT
>TRBV6-2/TRBV6-3|.|many|TRBJ2-2
CASSYQKNTGELFF
TGTGCCAGCAGTTACCAGAAAAACACCGGGGAGCTGTTTTTT
>TRBV15|.|.|TRBJ2-6
CATSRDPFRTGANVLTF
TGTGCCACCAGCAGAGACCCCTTTCGGACCGGGGCCAACGTCCTGACTTTC
>TRBV18|TRBD1|few|TRBJ2-1
CASSHTSTGTGRYNEQFF
TGTGCCAGCTCCCATACTTCAACCGGGACAGGTCGATACAATGAGCAGTTCTTC
>TRBV28|.|many|TRBJ1-6
CASSEVTDYNSPLHF
TGTGCCAGCAGTGAGGTGACAGACTATAATTCACCCCTCCACTTT
>TRBV7-2|.|.|TRBJ2-1
CASSSGGRPRNEQFF
TGTGCCAGCAGCTCGGGGGGCCGTCCGAGGAATGAGCAGTTCTTC
>TRBV28|TRBD2|many|TRBJ2-7
CASSLAGTSGYEQYF
TGTGCCAGCAGTCTTGCCGGGACTAGCGGATACGAGCAGTACTTC
>TRBV12-3/TRBV12-4|TRBD2|many|TRBJ2-1
CASSLWGGDNEQFF
TGTGCCAGCAGTTTATGGGGGGGGGACAATGAGCAGTTCTTC
>TRBV11-2|.|few|TRBJ2-3
CASSAGWGLTDTQYF
TGTGCCAGCAGCGCAGGGTGGGGACTTACAGATACGCAGTATTTT
>TRBV20-1|.|many|TRBJ1-2
CSARDFAGDGYTF
TGCAGTGCTAGAGATTTTGCTGGCGACGGCTACACCTTC
>TRBV7-2|.|many|TRBJ1-2
CASSSGRRYGYTF
TGTGCCAGCAGCTCGGGACGGCGATATGGCTACACCTTC
>TRBV27|.|many|TRBJ1-2
CASSAGYGGFTYGYTF
TGTGCCAGCAGTGCCGGGTATGGGGGCTTCACCTATGGCTACACCTTC
>TRBV7-6|TRBD2|many|TRBJ2-5
CASALREGETQYF
TGTGCCAGCGCCCTAAGGGAGGGGGAGACCCAGTACTTC
>TRBV12-3/TRBV12-4|TRBD1|many|TRBJ1-2
CASSPWGETGDYGYTF
TGTGCCAGCAGCCCCTGGGGTGAGACAGGGGACTATGGCTACACCTTC
>TRBV29-1|.|many|TRBJ2-7
CSVEATAPGEQYF
TGCAGCGTTGAAGCTACAGCCCCAGGAGAGCAGTACTTC
>TRBV13|.|many|TRBJ2-7
CASSRHSYEQYF
TGTGCCAGCAGCAGACACTCCTACGAGCAGTACTTC
>TRBV7-3|.|many|TRBJ2-3
CASSLLRGGSTDTQYF
TGTGCCAGCAGCTTATTGAGGGGGGGTTCCACAGATACGCAGTATTTT
>TRBV20-1|.|many|TRBJ1-1
CSARNGRGNTEAFF
TGCAGTGCTAGAAATGGCAGGGGGAACACTGAAGCTTTCTTT
>TRBV5-1|.|many|TRBJ1-5
CASSLAGRLNQPQHF
TGCGCCAGCAGCTTGGCGGGGAGACTTAATCAGCCCCAGCATTTT
>TRBV4-3|.|many|TRBJ2-7
CASSVRGQSEQYF
TGCGCCAGCAGCGTCCGTGGGCAAAGTGAGCAGTACTTC
>TRBV7-9|.|many|TRBJ1-5
CASSLEAVSAQHF
TGTGCCAGCAGCTTAGAAGCAGTCTCGGCCCAGCATTTT
>TRBV28|.|many|TRBJ2-7
CASRRAGTLEQYF
TGTGCCAGCAGACGCGCCGGGACCTTGGAGCAGTACTTC
>TRBV30|TRBD2|many|TRBJ2-2
CAWSGTSGESNTGELFF
TGTGCCTGGAGTGGGACTAGCGGGGAATCGAACACCGGGGAGCTGTTTTTT
>TRBV29-1|.|many|TRBJ1-1
CSVAGLTGIMNTEAFF
TGCAGCGTTGCTGGTCTTACAGGGATCATGAACACTGAAGCTTTCTTT
>TRBV10-3|.|many|TRBJ2-5
CAISDLNAGTGSETQYF
TGTGCCATCAGTGATCTAAACGCCGGGACTGGCTCGGAGACCCAGTACTTC